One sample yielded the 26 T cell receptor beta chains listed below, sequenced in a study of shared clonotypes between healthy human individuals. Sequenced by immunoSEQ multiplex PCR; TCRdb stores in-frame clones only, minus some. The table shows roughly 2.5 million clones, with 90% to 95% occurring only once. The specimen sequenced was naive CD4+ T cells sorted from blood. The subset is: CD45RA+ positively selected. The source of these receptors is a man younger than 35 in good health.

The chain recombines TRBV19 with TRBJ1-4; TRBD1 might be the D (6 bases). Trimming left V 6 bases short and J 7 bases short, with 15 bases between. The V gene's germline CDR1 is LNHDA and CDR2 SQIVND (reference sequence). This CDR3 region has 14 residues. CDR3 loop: CASRWGRSGEKLFF. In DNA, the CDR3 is TGTGCCAGTAGGTGGGGGCGATCGGGTGAAAAACTGTTTTTT.

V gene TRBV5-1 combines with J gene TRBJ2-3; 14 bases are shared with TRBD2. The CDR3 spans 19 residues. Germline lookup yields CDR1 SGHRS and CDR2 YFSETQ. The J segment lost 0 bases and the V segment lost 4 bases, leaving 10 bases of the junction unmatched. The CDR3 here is CASSLGLAGVLLSTDTQYF. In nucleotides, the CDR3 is TGCGCCAGCAGCCTGGGACTAGCGGGGGTCCTGCTAAGCACAGATACGCAGTATTTT.

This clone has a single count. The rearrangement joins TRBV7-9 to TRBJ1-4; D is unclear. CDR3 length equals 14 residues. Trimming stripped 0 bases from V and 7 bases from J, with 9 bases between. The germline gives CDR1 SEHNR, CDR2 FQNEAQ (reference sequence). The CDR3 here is CASSLALLGEKLFF. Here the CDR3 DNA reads TGTGCCAGCAGCTTAGCGCTTTTGGGTGAAAAACTGTTTTTT. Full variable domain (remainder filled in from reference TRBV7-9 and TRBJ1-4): DTGVSQNPRHKITKRGQNVTFRCDPISEHNRLYWYRQTLGQGPEFLTYFQNEAQLEKSRLLSDRFSAERPKGSFSTLEIQRTEQGDSAMYLCASSLALLGEKLFFGSGTQLSVL.

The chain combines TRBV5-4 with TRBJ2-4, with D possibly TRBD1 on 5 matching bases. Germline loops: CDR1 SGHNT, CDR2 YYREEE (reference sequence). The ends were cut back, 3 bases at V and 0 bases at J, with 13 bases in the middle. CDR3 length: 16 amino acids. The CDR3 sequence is CASSSTGLLAKNIQYF. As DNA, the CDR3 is TGTGCCAGCAGCTCAACAGGCCTCCTAGCCAAAAACATTCAGTACTTC.

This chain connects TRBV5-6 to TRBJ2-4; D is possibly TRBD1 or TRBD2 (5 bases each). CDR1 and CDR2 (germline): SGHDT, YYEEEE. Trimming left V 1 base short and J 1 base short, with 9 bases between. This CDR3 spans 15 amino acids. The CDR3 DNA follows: TGTGCCAGCAGCTTGACCGGGGCCGCCAAAAACATTCAGTACTTC. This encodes CASSLTGAAKNIQYF. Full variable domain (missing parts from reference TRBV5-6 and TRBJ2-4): DAGVTQSPTHLIKTRGQQVTLRCSPKSGHDTVSWYQQALGQGPQFIFQYYEEEERQRGNFPDRFSGHQFPNYSSELNVNALLLGDSALYLCASSLTGAAKNIQYFGAGTRLSVL.

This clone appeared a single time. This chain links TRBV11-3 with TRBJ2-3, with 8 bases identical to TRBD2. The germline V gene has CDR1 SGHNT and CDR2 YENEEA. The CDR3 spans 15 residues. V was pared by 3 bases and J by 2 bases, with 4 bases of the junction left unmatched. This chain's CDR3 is CASSFSGMDTDTQYF. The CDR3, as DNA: TGTGCCAGCAGCTTTAGCGGGATGGACACAGATACGCAGTATTTT. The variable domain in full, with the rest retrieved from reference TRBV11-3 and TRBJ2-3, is EAGVVQSPRYKIIEKKQPVAFWCNPISGHNTLYWYLQNLGQGPELLIRYENEEAVDDSQLPKDRFSAERLKGVDSTLKIQPAELGDSAVYLCASSFSGMDTDTQYFGPGTRLTVL.

The CDR3 bases are TGTGCCAGTAGCGCCCCCGACGCTAACTATGGCTACACCTTC. This codes for CASSAPDANYGYTF. This chain links TRBV19 with TRBJ1-2; D not resolved. The CDR3 consists of 14 residues. Trimming stripped 6 bases from V and 0 bases from J, with 11 bases between. In germline, CDR1 is LNHDA, CDR2 SQIVND (reference sequence).

The chain's CDR3 is CASSREMNTEAFF. The CDR3 DNA reads TGTGCCAGCAGCCGCGAAATGAACACTGAAGCTTTCTTT. V usage is TRBV7-8 and J usage is TRBJ1-1; no clear D. Germline CDR1 and CDR2: SGHVS and FQNEAQ. CDR3 length: 13 residues. The V end was cut by 5 bases, the J end by 0 bases, with 7 bases between.

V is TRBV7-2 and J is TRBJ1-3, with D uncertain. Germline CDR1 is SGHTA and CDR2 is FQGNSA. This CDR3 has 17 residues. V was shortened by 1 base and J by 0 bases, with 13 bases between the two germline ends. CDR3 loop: CASSLVGGLSSGNTIYF. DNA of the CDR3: TGTGCCAGCAGCTTAGTGGGCGGACTATCCTCTGGAAACACCATATATTTT.

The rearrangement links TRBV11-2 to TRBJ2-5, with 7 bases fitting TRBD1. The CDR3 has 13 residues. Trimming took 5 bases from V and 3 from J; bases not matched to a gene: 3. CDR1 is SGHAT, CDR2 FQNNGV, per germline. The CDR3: CASSKTGEETQYF. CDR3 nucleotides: TGTGCCAGCAGCAAAACAGGGGAAGAGACCCAGTACTTC.

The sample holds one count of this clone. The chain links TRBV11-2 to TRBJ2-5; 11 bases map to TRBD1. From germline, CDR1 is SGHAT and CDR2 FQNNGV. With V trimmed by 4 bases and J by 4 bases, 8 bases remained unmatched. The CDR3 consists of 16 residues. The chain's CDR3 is CASSSSDRGRSETQYF. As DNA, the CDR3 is TGTGCCAGCAGCTCCTCGGACAGGGGGCGCTCAGAGACCCAGTACTTC.

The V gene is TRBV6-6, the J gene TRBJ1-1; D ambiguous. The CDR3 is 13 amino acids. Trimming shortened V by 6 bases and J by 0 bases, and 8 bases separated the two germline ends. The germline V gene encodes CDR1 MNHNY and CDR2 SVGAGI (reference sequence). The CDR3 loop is CASSRRVNTEAFF. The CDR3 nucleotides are TGTGCCAGCAGCCGTAGGGTGAACACTGAAGCTTTCTTT.

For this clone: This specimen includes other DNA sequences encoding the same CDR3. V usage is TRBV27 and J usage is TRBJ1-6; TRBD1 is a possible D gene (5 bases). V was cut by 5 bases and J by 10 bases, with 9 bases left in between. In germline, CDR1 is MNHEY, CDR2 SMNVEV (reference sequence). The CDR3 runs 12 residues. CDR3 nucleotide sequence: TGTGCCAGCAGTAGACAGTCGTCACCCCTCCACTTT. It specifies CASSRQSSPLHF.

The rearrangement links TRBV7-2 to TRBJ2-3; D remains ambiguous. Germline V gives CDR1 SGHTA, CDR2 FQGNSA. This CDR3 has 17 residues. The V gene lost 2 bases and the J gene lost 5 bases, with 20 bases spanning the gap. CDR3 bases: TGTGCCAGCAGCTTAAAGTGGGTCGAAACCCCTAAAGATACGCAGTATTTT. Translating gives CASSLKWVETPKDTQYF. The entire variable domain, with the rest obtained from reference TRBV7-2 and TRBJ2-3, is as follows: GAGVSQSPSNKVTEKGKDVELRCDPISGHTALYWYRQSLGQGLEFLIYFQGNSAPDKSGLPSDRFSAERTGGSVSTLTIQRTQQEDSAVYLCASSLKWVETPKDTQYFGPGTRLTVL.

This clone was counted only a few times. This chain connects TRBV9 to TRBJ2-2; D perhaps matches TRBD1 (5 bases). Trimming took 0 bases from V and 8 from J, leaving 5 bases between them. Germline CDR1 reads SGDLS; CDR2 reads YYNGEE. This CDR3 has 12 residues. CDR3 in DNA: TGTGCCAGCAGCGTAGGACAGGGGGAGCTGTTTTTT. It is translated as CASSVGQGELFF.

The CDR3 coding sequence is TGTGCCAGCAGGGCCCCAAAGGGGGATGGCTACACCTTC. Translating gives CASRAPKGDGYTF. The chain employs TRBV28 and TRBJ1-2; D perhaps matches TRBD1 (6 bases). The ends were cut back, 6 bases at V and 6 bases at J, with 14 bases in the middle. CDR3 length: 13 residues. The germline V gene has CDR1 MDHEN and CDR2 SYDVKM.

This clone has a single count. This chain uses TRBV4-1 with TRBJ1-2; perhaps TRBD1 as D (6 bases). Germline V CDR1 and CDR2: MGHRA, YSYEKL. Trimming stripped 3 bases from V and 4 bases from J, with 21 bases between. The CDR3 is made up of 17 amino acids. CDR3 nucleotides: TGCGCCAGCAGCCAGCAAGAATTCAACAGGGACCTCTATGGCTACACCTTC. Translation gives CASSQQEFNRDLYGYTF.

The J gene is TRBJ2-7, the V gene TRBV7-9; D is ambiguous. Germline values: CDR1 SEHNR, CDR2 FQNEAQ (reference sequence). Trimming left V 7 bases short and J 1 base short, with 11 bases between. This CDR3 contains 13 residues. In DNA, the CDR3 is TGTGCCAGCACCCAGACCCCATCCTACGAGCAGTACTTC. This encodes CASTQTPSYEQYF.

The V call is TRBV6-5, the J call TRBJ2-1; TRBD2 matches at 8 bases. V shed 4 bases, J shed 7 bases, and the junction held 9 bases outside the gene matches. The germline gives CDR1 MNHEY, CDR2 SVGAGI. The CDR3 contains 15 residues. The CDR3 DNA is TGTGCCAGCAGTTCCCGAGCGGGAGTGGGGAATGAGCAGTTCTTC. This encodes CASSSRAGVGNEQFF.

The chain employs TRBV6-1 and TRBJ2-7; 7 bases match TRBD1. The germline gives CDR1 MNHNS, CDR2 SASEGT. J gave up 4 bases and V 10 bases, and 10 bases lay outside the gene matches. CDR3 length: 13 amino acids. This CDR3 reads CATNPGQSYEQYF. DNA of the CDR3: TGTGCCACCAATCCGGGACAGAGTTACGAGCAGTACTTC.

The CDR3 spells CASSETVQETQYF. CDR3 nucleotides: TGTGCCAGCAGTGAGACAGTACAAGAGACCCAGTACTTC. This chain uses TRBV6-5 with TRBJ2-5, with D possibly being TRBD1 (5 bases). The CDR3 is made up of 13 amino acids. The germline CDR1 and CDR2 sequences are MNHEY and SVGAGI. V was trimmed by 5 bases and J by 2 bases, leaving 9 bases between them.

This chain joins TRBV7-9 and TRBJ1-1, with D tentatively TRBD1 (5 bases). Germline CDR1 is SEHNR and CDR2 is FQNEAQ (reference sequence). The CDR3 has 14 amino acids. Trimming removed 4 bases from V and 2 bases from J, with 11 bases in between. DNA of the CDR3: TGTGCCAGCAGCTCCGGGGGGGTCAACACTGAAGCTTTCTTT. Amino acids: CASSSGGVNTEAFF. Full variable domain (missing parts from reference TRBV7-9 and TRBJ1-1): DTGVSQNPRHKITKRGQNVTFRCDPISEHNRLYWYRQTLGQGPEFLTYFQNEAQLEKSRLLSDRFSAERPKGSFSTLEIQRTEQGDSAMYLCASSSGGVNTEAFFGQGTRLTVV.

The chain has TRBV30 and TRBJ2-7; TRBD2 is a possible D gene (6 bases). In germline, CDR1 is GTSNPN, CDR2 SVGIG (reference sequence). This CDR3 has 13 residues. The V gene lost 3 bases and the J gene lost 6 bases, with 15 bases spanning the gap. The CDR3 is CAWSLAPYSEQYF. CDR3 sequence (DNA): TGTGCCTGGAGCCTAGCGCCATACTCCGAGCAGTACTTC. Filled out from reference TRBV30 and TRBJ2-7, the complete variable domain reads SQTIHQWPATLVQPVGSPLSLECTVEGTSNPNLYWYRQAAGRGLQLLFYSVGIGQISSEVPQNLSASRPQDRQFILSSKKLLLSDSGFYLCAWSLAPYSEQYFGPGTRLTVT.

DNA of the CDR3: TGCGCCAGCAGCCAAGATTTGCGGGGGGGCACAGATACGCAGTATTTT. Its protein product is CASSQDLRGGTDTQYF. The chain has TRBV4-1 and TRBJ2-3, with 8 bases matching TRBD2. CDR3 length: 16 residues. CDR1 and CDR2 from the germline V gene are MGHRA and YSYEKL. V lost 0 bases, J lost 1 base, and 3 bases stayed unmatched.

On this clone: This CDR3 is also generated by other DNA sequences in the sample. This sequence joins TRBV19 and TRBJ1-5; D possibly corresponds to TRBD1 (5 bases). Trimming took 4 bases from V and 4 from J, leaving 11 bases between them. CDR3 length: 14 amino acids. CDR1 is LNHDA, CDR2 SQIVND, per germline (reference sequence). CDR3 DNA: TGTGCCAGTAGTAAGGGGCAGGGAAATCAGCCCCAGCATTTT. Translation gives CASSKGQGNQPQHF.

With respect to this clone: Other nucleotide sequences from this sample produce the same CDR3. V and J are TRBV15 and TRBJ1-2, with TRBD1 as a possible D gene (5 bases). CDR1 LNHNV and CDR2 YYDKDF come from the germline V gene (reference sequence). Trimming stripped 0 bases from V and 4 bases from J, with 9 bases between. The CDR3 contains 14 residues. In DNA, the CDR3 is TGTGCCACCAGCAGAGACGGGGGATCCTATGGCTACACCTTC. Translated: CATSRDGGSYGYTF.